A selection of T cell receptor beta chains follows, all from one sample in a study of siplizumab effects on memory and regulatory T cells. Produced via immunoSEQ multiplex PCR; TCRdb's table is partial and in-frame only. In the table there are about 100,000 clones, around 92% of which are singletons. The sample was CD4+ T cells sorted from blood. The source is a human donor in good health. Both conserved end residues are part of each CDR3. D genes are given only for firm matches. Size tells how often a clone was seen (once, few, many) or the class of an expanded clone, and some rows leave it out.

j_call	v_call	clone_size	d_call	cdr3_nt	cdr3_aa
TRBJ2-3	TRBV7-3	.	TRBD1	TGTGCCAGCAGAAACGGACAGGGGGGTTTATCAGATACGCAGTATTTT	CASRNGQGGLSDTQYF
TRBJ2-7	TRBV2	.	.	TGTGCCAGCAGTGAAGGTTGGGACAACTCCTACGAGCAGTACTTC	CASSEGWDNSYEQYF
TRBJ1-4	TRBV6-1	.	.	TGTGCCAGCAGAAACCTCAGGGGAACTTATGAAAAACTGTTTTTT	CASRNLRGTYEKLFF
TRBJ2-2	TRBV9	.	.	TGTGCCAGCAGCGTAGAGGCAGGGAAGGACGGGGAGCTGTTTTTT	CASSVEAGKDGELFF
TRBJ1-5	TRBV10-2	.	.	TGCGCCAGCAGCGGGACATCGGTCGGGAATCAGCCCCAGCATTTT	CASSGTSVGNQPQHF
TRBJ1-2	TRBV6-5	.	.	TGTGCCAGCAGTTACGGTCAGGATCGCGGCTACACCTTC	CASSYGQDRGYTF
TRBJ2-3	TRBV21-1	.	.	TGTGCCAGCAGCAAAGTGGTCAGTCGGTACGGCACAGATACGCAGTATTTT	CASSKVVSRYGTDTQYF
TRBJ2-7	TRBV19	.	TRBD1	TGTGCCAGTAGTATTGCAAACAGGGGGGACGAGCAGTACTTC	CASSIANRGDEQYF
TRBJ2-3	TRBV7-3	.	TRBD2	TGTGCCAGCAGCTTAATGTCTAGCGGCGTGGGTGATACGCAGTATTTT	CASSLMSSGVGDTQYF
TRBJ1-1	TRBV14	.	.	TGTGCCAGCAGCCAAGAGTCACGGGTGCTCGCTGAAGCTTTCTTT	CASSQESRVLAEAFF
TRBJ1-4	TRBV6-1	.	.	TGTGCCAGCAGTTCTCCAACAGGGTCTATTGAAAAACTGTTTTTT	CASSSPTGSIEKLFF
TRBJ2-3	TRBV10-2	.	.	TGCGCCAGCAGACGGGGAAGCCACACAGATACGCAGTATTTT	CASRRGSHTDTQYF
TRBJ2-5	TRBV14	.	.	TGTGCCAGCAGCCCCTACACCCGTCGAGAGACCCAGTACTTC	CASSPYTRRETQYF
TRBJ2-7	TRBV5-1	once	.	TGCGCCAGCAGCTTGGTGGCGGGACCCGGGTTCTACGAGCAGTACTTC	CASSLVAGPGFYEQYF
TRBJ1-5	TRBV5-1	.	TRBD1	TGCGCCAGCAGCCAGACGGGCAGGGGGCGACCAAAGGGTGGCAATCAGCCCCAGCATTTT	CASSQTGRGRPKGGNQPQHF
TRBJ1-3	TRBV14	.	.	TGTGCCAGCAGCCATGCGGCAGGAGGAAACACCATATATTTT	CASSHAAGGNTIYF
TRBJ2-2	TRBV5-1	.	TRBD1	TGCGCCAGCGGAGGACAGGTTGTCCCCGGGGAGCTGTTTTTT	CASGGQVVPGELFF
TRBJ1-2	TRBV4-3	.	.	TGCGCCAGCAGCCAAGGGCAGGGGCAGGGCTACACCTTC	CASSQGQGQGYTF
TRBJ1-1	TRBV5-5	once	.	TGTGCCAGCAGCTTAATATCACAGAGCGAGCTAGCTTTCTTT	CASSLISQSELAFF
TRBJ2-7	TRBV7-2	.	TRBD2	TGTGCCAGCAGCTTAGTATACGGGGGGACCTACGAGCAGTACTTC	CASSLVYGGTYEQYF
TRBJ2-2	TRBV6-5	once	TRBD2	TGTGCCAGCAGGGGACTAGGATGGACCGGGGAGCTGTTTTTT	CASRGLGWTGELFF
TRBJ2-2	TRBV11-2	.	TRBD1	TGTGCCAGCGCTGGACAGGGATTAACCGGGGAGCTGTTTTTT	CASAGQGLTGELFF
TRBJ1-2	TRBV5-1	once	TRBD1	TGCGCCAGCAGCTTGAAGACAGGGGTGAACTATGGCTACACCTTC	CASSLKTGVNYGYTF
TRBJ1-3	TRBV23-1	.	.	TGCGCCAGCACCCCCTTTTTCTCTGGAAACACCATATATTTT	CASTPFFSGNTIYF
TRBJ1-2	TRBV5-6	.	.	TGTGCCAGCAGGGAAAGGGGTACAGAGACTAACTATGGCTACACCTTC	CASRERGTETNYGYTF
TRBJ2-7	TRBV4-1	.	TRBD2	TGCGCCAGCAGCCAAATCCTTCTAGCGGGGGATCCCTACGAGCAGTACTTC	CASSQILLAGDPYEQYF
TRBJ1-2	TRBV6-5	once	.	TGTGCCAGCAGTTACGGGACCCAGAAGAATGGCTACACCTTC	CASSYGTQKNGYTF
TRBJ1-4	TRBV7-9	.	TRBD1	TGTGCCAGCAGCCCCCCCCCGGGACAGGGACTTGCAACTAATGAAAAACTGTTTTTT	CASSPPPGQGLATNEKLFF